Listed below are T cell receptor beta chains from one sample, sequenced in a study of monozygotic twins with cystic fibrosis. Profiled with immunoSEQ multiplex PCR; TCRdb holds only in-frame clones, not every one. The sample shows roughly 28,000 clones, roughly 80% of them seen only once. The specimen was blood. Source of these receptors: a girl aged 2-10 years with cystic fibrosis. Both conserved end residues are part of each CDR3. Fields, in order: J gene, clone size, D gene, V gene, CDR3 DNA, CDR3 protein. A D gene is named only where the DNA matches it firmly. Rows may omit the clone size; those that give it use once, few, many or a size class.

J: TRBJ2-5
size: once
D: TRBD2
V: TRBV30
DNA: TGTGCCTGGGACTGGGGAGGGCCCCGAGAGACCCAGTACTTC
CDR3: CAWDWGGPRETQYF

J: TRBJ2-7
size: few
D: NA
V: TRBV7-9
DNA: TGTGCCAGCAGCTTTAGGGAATCCTACGAGCAGTACTTC
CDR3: CASSFRESYEQYF

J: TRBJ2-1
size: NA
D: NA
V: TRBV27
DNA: TGTGCCAGCAGTTTATCTTCGGGACCTCCTCCCTACAATGAGCAGTTCTTC
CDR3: CASSLSSGPPPYNEQFF

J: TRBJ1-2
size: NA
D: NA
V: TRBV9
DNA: TGTGCCAGCAGCGGACGGATTGGAGACTATGGCTACACCTTC
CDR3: CASSGRIGDYGYTF

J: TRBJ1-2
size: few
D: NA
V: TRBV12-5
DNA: TGTGCTAGTGGTTTTCGGACGCTACTATTGGATGGCTACACCTTC
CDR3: CASGFRTLLLDGYTF

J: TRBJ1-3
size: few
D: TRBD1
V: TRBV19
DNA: TGTGCCAGTAGTACGACAGGGGGCAGCTCTGGAAACACCATATATTTT
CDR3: CASSTTGGSSGNTIYF

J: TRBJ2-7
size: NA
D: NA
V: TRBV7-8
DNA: TGTGCCAGCAGCTTACTGTCTATTACCTACGAGCAGTACTTC
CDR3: CASSLLSITYEQYF

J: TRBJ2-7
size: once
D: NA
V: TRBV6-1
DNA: TGTGCCAGCAGTGGAATAACTCGGGACGCGTACTTC
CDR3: CASSGITRDAYF

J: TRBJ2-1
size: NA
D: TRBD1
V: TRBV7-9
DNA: TGTGCCAGCAGCCTCGGACAGGGCGGTCGCGAGCAGTTCTTC
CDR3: CASSLGQGGREQFF

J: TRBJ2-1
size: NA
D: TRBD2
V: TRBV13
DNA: TGTGCCAGCAGCATCAGGACTAGCGGGAGGGCCGCGAATGAGCAGTTCTTC
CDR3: CASSIRTSGRAANEQFF

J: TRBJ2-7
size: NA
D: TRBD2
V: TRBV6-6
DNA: TGTGCCAGCAGTTACGGGCCGGGAGGTTCCTACGAGCAGTACTTC
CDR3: CASSYGPGGSYEQYF

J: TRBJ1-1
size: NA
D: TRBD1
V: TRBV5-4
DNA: TGTGCCAGCAGCTTAAGCCGGTTACGAGACAGGGGAGAAACTGAAGCTTTCTTT
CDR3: CASSLSRLRDRGETEAFF

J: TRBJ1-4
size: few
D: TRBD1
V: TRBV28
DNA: TGTGCCAGCAGTGCTACAGGGGCAACTAATGAAAAACTGTTTTTT
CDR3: CASSATGATNEKLFF

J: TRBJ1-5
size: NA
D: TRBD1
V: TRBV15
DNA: TGTGCCACCAGCCGAGGACAGGGGGCACAGCCCCAGCATTTT
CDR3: CATSRGQGAQPQHF

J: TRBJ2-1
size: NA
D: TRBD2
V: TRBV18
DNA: TGTGCCAGCTCGCGGACTAGCGGGAGACCCAATGAGCAGTTCTTC
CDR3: CASSRTSGRPNEQFF

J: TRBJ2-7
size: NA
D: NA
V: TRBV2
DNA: TGTGCCAGCATGCTTGGGGGGAATTCCTACGAGCAGTACTTC
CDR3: CASMLGGNSYEQYF

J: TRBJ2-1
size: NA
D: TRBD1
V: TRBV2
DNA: TGTGCCAGCAGGGAGACAGGGAACAATGAGCAGTTCTTC
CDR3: CASRETGNNEQFF

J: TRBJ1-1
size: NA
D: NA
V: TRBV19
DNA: TGTGCCAGTAGTCCTGGGGGGATTGGAGAAGCTTTCTTT
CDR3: CASSPGGIGEAFF

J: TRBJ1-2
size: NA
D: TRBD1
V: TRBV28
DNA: TGTGCCAGCAGTCCCGGACAGGGCAACTATGGCTACACCTTC
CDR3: CASSPGQGNYGYTF

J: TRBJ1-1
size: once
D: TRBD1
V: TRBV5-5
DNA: TGTGCCAGCAGGGATTACAGGGGGCCCACTGAAGCTTTCTTT
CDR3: CASRDYRGPTEAFF

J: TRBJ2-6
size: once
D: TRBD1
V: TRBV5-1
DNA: TGCGCCAGCAGCACGGGACAGGCAAACTCTGGGGCCAACGTCCTGACTTTC
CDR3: CASSTGQANSGANVLTF

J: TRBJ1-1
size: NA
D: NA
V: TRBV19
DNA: TGTGCCAGTAGTATGAACGGATATGAAGCTTTCTTT
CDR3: CASSMNGYEAFF

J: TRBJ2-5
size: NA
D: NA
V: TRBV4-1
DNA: TGCGCCAGCAGCCAAGTCCTTGTAGAGGGATCGGTAAAGACCCAGTACTTC
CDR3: CASSQVLVEGSVKTQYF

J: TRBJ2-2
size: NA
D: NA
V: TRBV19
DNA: TGTGCCAGTAGTATTTTTCCGGTGCTGGGGACCGGGGAGCTGTTTTTT
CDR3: CASSIFPVLGTGELFF

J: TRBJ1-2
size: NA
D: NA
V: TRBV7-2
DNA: TGTGCCAGCAGCTTGCAGGAGGCGCGGGGCTACACCTTC
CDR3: CASSLQEARGYTF

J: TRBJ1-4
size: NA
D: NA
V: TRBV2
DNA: TGTGCCAGCAGTTTGTTGGGGTTTGAAAAACTGTTTTTT
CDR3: CASSLLGFEKLFF

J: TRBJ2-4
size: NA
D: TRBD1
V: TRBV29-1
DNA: TGCAGCGTCGAAACGACAGGGGCTACCAAAAACATTCAGTACTTC
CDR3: CSVETTGATKNIQYF

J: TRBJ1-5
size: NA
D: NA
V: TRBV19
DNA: TGTGCCAGTAGTCGGAGTCTCAATCAGCCCCAGCATTTT
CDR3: CASSRSLNQPQHF

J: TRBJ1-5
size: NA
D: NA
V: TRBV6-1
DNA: TGTGCCAGCAGTGAGAGGGAAAGCAATCAGCCCCAGCATTTT
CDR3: CASSERESNQPQHF

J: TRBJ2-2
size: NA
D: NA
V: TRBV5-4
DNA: TGTGCCAGCAGCTTGAGCGCGGGAACCAACACCGGGGAGCTGTTTTTT
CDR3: CASSLSAGTNTGELFF

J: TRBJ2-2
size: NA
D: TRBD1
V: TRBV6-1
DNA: TGTGCCAGCAGGCAAACAGGGGGCAGCACCGGGGAGCTGTTTTTT
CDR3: CASRQTGGSTGELFF

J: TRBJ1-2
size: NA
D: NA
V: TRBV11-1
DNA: TGTGCCAGCAGCTTAGGGCAGGCCGACTATGGCTACACCTTC
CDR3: CASSLGQADYGYTF

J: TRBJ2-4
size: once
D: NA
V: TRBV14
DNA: TGTGCCAGCAGCCAAGTCTCCGCAGGGGTAAAAAACATTCAGTACTTC
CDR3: CASSQVSAGVKNIQYF

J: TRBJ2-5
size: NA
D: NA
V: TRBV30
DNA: TGTGCCTGGGGTGTCCAAGAGACCCAGTACTTC
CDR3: CAWGVQETQYF

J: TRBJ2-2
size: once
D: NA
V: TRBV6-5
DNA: TGTGCCAGCCGTGGGCCCGGGGAGCTGTTTTTT
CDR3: CASRGPGELFF

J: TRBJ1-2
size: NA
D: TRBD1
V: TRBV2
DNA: TGTGCCAGCGGACAGGACAGAAAAACCTTC
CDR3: CASGQDRKTF

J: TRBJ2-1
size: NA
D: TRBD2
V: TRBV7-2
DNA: TGTGCCAGCAGCTTCGGTCCGGGACTAGCGGGGAGGATGGTCTTC
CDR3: CASSFGPGLAGRMVF

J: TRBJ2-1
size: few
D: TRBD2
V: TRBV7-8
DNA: TGTGCCAGCGCGCGGGAGATGTGGCAGTTCTTC
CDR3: CASAREMWQFF

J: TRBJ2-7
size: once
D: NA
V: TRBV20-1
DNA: TGCAGTGCTAGCGGGCCCTACGAGCAGTACTTC
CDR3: CSASGPYEQYF

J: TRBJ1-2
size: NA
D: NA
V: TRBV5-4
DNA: TGTGCCAGCAGGGAGGCGGGTAGCCGAACCTATGGCTACACCTTC
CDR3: CASREAGSRTYGYTF

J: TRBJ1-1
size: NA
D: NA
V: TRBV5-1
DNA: TGCGCCAGCAGCTTGGCCCCGCAGGGAAGGACTGAAGCTTTCTTT
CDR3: CASSLAPQGRTEAFF

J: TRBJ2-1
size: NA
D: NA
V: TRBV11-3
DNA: TGTGCCAGCAGCTTTCGAGGGGTGTACTCCTACAATGAGCAGTTCTTC
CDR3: CASSFRGVYSYNEQFF

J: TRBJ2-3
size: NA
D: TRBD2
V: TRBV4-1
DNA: TGCGCCAGCAGCCAAGAAGCTAGCGGGAGGGGAGATACGCAGTATTTT
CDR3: CASSQEASGRGDTQYF

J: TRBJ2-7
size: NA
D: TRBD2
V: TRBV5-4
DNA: TGTGCCAGCAGCTTGAGGCTAGCGGGGAACTACGAGCAGTACTTC
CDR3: CASSLRLAGNYEQYF

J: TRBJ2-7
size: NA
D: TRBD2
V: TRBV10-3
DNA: TGTGCCATCAGCTCGGGACTAGCGGGAGGCACTACTGTGAGGGAGCAGTACTTC
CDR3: CAISSGLAGGTTVREQYF

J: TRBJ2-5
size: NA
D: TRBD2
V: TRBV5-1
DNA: TGCGCCAGCAGCTCGGGACTAGCGGGAGTTGGACAAGAGACCCAGTACTTC
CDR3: CASSSGLAGVGQETQYF

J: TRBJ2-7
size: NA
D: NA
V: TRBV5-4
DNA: TGTGCCAGCAGCCCCGGTCGGGGTGGCTACGAGCAGTACTTC
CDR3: CASSPGRGGYEQYF

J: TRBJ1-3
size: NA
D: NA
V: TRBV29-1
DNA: TGCAGCGTTGAAGTGGTCGTTAGCTCTGGAAACACCATATATTTT
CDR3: CSVEVVVSSGNTIYF

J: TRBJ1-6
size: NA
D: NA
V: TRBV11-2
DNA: TGTGCCAGCAGCTTAGATGCGGCAGGGCTATCACCCCTCCACTTT
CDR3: CASSLDAAGLSPLHF

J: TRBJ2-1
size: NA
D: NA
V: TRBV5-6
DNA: TGTGCCAGCAGCTTGTTTGAGCGGGCAAATGAGCAGTTCTTC
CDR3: CASSLFERANEQFF

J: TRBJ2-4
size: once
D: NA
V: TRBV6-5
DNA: TGTGCCAGCAGCCCCGAGGGATTAGCCAAAAACATTCAGTACTTC
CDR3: CASSPEGLAKNIQYF

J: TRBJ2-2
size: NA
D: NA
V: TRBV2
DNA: TGTGCCAGCGGACAGAGAACCGGGGAGCTGTTTTTT
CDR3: CASGQRTGELFF

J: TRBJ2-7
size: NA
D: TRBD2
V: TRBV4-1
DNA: TGCGCCAGCAGCCACGCTAGCGGGAGTTCGTACGAGCAGTACTTC
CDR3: CASSHASGSSYEQYF

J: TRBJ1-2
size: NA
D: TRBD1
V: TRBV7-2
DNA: TGTGCCAGCAGCTCCCAACGTGGGACAGGCAACTATGGCTACACCTTC
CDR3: CASSSQRGTGNYGYTF

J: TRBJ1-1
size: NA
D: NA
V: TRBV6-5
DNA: TGTGCCAGCAGTTACTCGCCTGCTCCTACTGAAGCTTTCTTT
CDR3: CASSYSPAPTEAFF

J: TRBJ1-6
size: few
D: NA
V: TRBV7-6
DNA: TGTGCCAGCAGCTGGGCCGGGGGCAATTCACCCCTCCACTTT
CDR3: CASSWAGGNSPLHF